This T cell receptor beta chain was recovered during a study of cytomegalovirus exposure and HLA in healthy donors. Primers included in the PCR were 60 Vbeta and 13 Jbeta primers. Only in-frame clones appear in the TCRdb table, and some are missing; sequencing was by immunoSEQ multiplex PCR. The sample includes approximately 170,000 clones, roughly 80% of them seen just once. This TCR was sampled from a man aged 50 or older in good health and CMV-seropositive. Input material: PBMCs.

CDR3 region: CASTRGQGRGYTF. The CDR3, as DNA: TGTGCCAGCACCAGAGGACAGGGCCGGGGCTACACCTTC. This sequence joins TRBV28 and TRBJ1-2; 8 nucleotides align to TRBD1. Losses at the gene ends were 7 bases for V and 8 bases for J; bases not matched to a gene: 9. This CDR3 comprises 13 residues. Germline CDR1 reads MDHEN; CDR2 reads SYDVKM.